This record looks at one T cell receptor (beta chain) sequence and its context. Its antigen is undetermined. The sample originates from a study of T cell responses to AZD1222 COVID-19 vaccine. TCRdb's copy holds only in-frame clones and misses some; the assay was immunoSEQ multiplex PCR. The sample includes 80,000 to 130,000 clones, roughly 89% of them seen just once. Overall study results and limits: With dominance at 160-218 and 743-854, vaccine-associated CD4 TCRs spanned spike. Spike-specific TCRs gained breadth and depth after people received two AZD1222 doses. The donor cohort was predominantly white British with a female majority, and clonal diversity may have been underestimated. A reported finding is that nearly half of spike-specific TCRs target unmutated variant regions.

This clonotype was obtained from an adult in good health. This specimen was peripheral blood, taken on day 0 of AZD1222 vaccination.

The CDR3 DNA reads TGTGCCAGCAGCTTAGCGCGGGGGACAGAGACCCAGTACTTC. It is translated as CASSLARGTETQYF. The rearrangement joins TRBV11-1 to TRBJ2-5; 7 bases map to TRBD2. The germline V gene has CDR1 SGHAT and CDR2 FQDESV (reference sequence). The trim removed 0 bases at V and 4 bases at J, leaving 2 bases unmatched. The CDR3 is 14 residues long.